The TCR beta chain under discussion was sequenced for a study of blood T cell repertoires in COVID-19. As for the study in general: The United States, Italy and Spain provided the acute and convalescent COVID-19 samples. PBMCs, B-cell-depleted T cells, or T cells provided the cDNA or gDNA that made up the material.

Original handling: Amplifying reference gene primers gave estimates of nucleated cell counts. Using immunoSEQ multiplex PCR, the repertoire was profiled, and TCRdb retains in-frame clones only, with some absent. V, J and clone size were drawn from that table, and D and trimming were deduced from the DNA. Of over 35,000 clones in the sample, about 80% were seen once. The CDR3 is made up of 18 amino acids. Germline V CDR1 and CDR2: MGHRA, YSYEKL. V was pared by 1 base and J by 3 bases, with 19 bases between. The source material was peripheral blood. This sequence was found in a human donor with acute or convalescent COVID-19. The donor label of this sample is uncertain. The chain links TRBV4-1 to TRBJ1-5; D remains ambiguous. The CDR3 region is CASSQGRGKGPHNQPQHF. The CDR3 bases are TGCGCCAGCAGCCAAGGGCGGGGAAAGGGTCCTCACAATCAGCCCCAGCATTTT.